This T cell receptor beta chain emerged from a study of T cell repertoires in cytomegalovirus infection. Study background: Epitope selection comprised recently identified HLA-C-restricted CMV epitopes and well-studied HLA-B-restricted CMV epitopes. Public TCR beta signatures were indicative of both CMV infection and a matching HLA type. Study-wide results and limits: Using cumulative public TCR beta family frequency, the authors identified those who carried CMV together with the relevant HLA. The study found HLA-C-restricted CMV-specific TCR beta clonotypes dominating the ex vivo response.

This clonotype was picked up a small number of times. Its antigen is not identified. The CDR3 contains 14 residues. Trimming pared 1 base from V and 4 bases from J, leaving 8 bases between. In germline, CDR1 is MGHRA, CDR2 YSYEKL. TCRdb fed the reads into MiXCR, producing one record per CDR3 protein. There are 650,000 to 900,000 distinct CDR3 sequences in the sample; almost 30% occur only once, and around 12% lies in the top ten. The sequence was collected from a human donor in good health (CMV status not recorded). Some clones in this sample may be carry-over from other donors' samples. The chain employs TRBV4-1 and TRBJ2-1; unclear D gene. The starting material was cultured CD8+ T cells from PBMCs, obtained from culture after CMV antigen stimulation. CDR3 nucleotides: TGCGCCAGCAGCCAAGTTCCAGGTTACAATGAGCAGTTCTTC. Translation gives CASSQVPGYNEQFF.